Shown below are 3 T cell receptor beta chains from a single sample sequenced in a study of blood T cell repertoires in COVID-19 (TCRdb year 2020). Library method: the immunoSEQ multiplex PCR assay. As stored in TCRdb, this immuneACCESS dataset retains in-frame rearrangements with V and J assigned. A fraction of the clones does not appear; measured against another copy, unresolved V genes explain less than half of the discrepancy, and the remainder lacks a known reason. This sample lists 160,000 or so clones; roughly nine tenths were detected once. The top ten constitute 15% to 20% of the sample. The sequencing sample was made of peripheral blood. All receptors derive from a man aged 55 to 70 with active or convalescent COVID-19.

The DNA of the CDR3 is TGTGCCAGCAGTTACTCGGTCGTGGCAGGGAACACTGAAGCTTTCTTT. This encodes CASSYSVVAGNTEAFF. This rearrangement joins TRBV6-5 to TRBJ1-1, with D hard to call. Germline V CDR1 and CDR2: MNHEY, SVGAGI. Trimming shortened V by 0 bases and J by 1 base, and 12 bases separated the two germline ends. This CDR3 comprises 16 residues.

The CDR3 DNA reads TGTGCTAGTGGTTTGACGACAGGCAGCTCTGGAAACACCATATATTTT. Its translation is CASGLTTGSSGNTIYF. The rearrangement links TRBV12-5 to TRBJ1-3; TRBD1 is a possible D gene (6 bases). The length of the CDR3 is 16 residues. Germline CDR1 and CDR2: LGHNT and FRNRAP. V was pared by 2 bases and J by 0 bases, with 11 bases between.

The chain couples TRBV5-1 to TRBJ2-7; 7 bases are a match to TRBD1. Trimming at V came to 3 bases and at J to 2 bases, leaving 8 bases not matched to a gene. This CDR3 region has 15 residues. Germline V gives CDR1 SGHRS, CDR2 YFSETQ. The CDR3 protein is CASSSGQVSTYEQYF. CDR3 DNA sequence: TGCGCCAGCAGCTCCGGACAGGTATCCACCTACGAGCAGTACTTC.